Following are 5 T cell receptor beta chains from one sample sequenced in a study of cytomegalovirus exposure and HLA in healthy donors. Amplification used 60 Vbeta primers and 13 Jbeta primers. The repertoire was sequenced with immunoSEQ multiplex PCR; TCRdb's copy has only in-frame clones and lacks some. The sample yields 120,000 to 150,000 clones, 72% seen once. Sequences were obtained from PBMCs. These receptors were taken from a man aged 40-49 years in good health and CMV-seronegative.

CDR3: CASSFGANYNEQFF. CDR3 nucleotides: TGCGCCAGCAGCTTTGGAGCGAATTACAATGAGCAGTTCTTC. The chain combines TRBV5-1 with TRBJ2-1; D gene ambiguous. Germline loops: CDR1 SGHRS, CDR2 YFSETQ. The CDR3 is made up of 14 amino acids. Trimming cost V 2 bases and J 4 bases, with 10 bases left between them.

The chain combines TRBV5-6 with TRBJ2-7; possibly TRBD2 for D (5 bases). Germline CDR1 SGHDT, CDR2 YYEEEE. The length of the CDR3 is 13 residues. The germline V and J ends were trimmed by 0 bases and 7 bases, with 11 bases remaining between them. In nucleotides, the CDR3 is TGTGCCAGCAGCTTGGGGACTCCATTTGAGCAGTACTTC. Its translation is CASSLGTPFEQYF.

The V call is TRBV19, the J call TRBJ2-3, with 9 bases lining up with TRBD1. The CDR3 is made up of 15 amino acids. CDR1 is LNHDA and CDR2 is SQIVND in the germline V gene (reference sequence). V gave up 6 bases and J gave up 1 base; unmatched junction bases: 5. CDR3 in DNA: TGTGCCAGTAGCTACTGGGACAGGGGCACAGATACGCAGTATTTT. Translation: CASSYWDRGTDTQYF.

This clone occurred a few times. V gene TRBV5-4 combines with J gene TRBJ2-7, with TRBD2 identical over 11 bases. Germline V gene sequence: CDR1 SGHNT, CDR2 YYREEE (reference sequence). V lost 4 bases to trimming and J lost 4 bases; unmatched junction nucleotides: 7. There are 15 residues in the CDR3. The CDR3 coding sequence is TGTGCCAGCAGCAAGTCTAGCGGGGGGATGTACGAGCAGTACTTC. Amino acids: CASSKSSGGMYEQYF.

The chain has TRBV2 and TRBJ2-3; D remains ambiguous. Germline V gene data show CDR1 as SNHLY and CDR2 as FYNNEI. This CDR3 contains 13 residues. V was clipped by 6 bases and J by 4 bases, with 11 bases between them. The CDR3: CASRESLPDTQYF. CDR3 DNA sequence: TGTGCCAGCAGAGAGAGTCTCCCAGATACGCAGTATTTT.